The 3 T cell receptor beta chains below come from one sample, sequenced in a study of cytomegalovirus exposure and HLA in healthy donors. The PCR employed 60 Vbeta primers together with 13 Jbeta primers. TCRdb keeps only in-frame clones here, not all; method: immunoSEQ multiplex PCR. The sample totals roughly 65,000 clones. The source material was PBMCs. These receptors all come from a boy younger than 18 in good health and CMV-seronegative.

The V gene is TRBV5-1, the J gene TRBJ2-5; TRBD2 might be the D (7 bases). The V gene's germline CDR1 is SGHRS and CDR2 YFSETQ. V lost 4 bases to trimming and J lost 4 bases, with 14 bases between them. The CDR3 is 14 residues long. CDR3 in amino acids: CASSADRGAETQYF. CDR3 nucleotides: TGCGCCAGCAGCGCGGACCGGGGGGCAGAGACCCAGTACTTC.

This chain links TRBV28 with TRBJ2-1; D remains unclear. Between the trimmed V and J ends, which lost 5 bases and 7 bases, there was a span of 15 bases. This CDR3 has 14 residues. Germline values: CDR1 MDHEN, CDR2 SYDVKM. CDR3 DNA: TGTGCCAGCAGTCCGATGACTCCGGGTAATGAGCAGTTCTTC. This codes for CASSPMTPGNEQFF.

J is TRBJ2-5 and V is TRBV2; D not resolved. The CDR3 runs to 14 residues. CDR1 and CDR2 (germline): SNHLY, FYNNEI. Trimming shortened V by 4 bases and J by 2 bases, and 11 bases separated the two germline ends. The CDR3 protein is CASSATSRQETQYF. CDR3 DNA: TGTGCCAGCAGTGCAACCTCGCGGCAAGAGACCCAGTACTTC.